The rows below give T cell receptor beta chains drawn from one sample of a study of blood T cell repertoires in COVID-19. Sequenced by immunoSEQ multiplex PCR; TCRdb stores in-frame clones only, minus some. Of 270,000 or so clones listed, about 90% were seen once; the top ten hold approximately 4%. The sequenced sample was PBMCs or T cells enriched from blood (not recorded which). The receptors derive from a woman aged 30 to 39 with acute COVID-19. CDR3s include the opening cysteine and the closing phenylalanine or tryptophan. The D gene is left open where the match is weak.

>TRBV19|TRBJ1-1|.
TGTGCCAGTACTTCAGGGGTGGTAACGCGGCACGCTGAAGCTTTCTTT
CASTSGVVTRHAEAFF
>TRBV19|TRBJ1-5|TRBD1
TGTGCCAGTAGTAAAAGACAGGGGTATCAGCCCCAGCATTTT
CASSKRQGYQPQHF
>TRBV27|TRBJ1-1|.
TGTGCCAGCAGTTTATATTTTGGCGGCACTGAAGCTTTCTTT
CASSLYFGGTEAFF
>TRBV27|TRBJ2-7|TRBD1
TGTGCCAGCGGACAGGGGGTGACGTACGAGCAGTACTTC
CASGQGVTYEQYF
>TRBV30|TRBJ2-3|.
TGTGCCTGGACCAAACAGATTCGCACAGATACGCAGTATTTT
CAWTKQIRTDTQYF
>TRBV12-3/TRBV12-4|TRBJ2-1|.
TGTGCCAGCCAAGGACAGATTAACAATGAGCAGTTCTTC
CASQGQINNEQFF
>TRBV6-2/TRBV6-3|TRBJ2-1|.
TGTGCCAGCAGTTACTGGCAGAACTCCTACAATGAGCAGTTCTTC
CASSYWQNSYNEQFF
>TRBV6-5|TRBJ1-6|TRBD1
TGTGCCAGCAAGGGACAGGGTAATTCACCCCTCCACTTT
CASKGQGNSPLHF
>TRBV7-9|TRBJ2-7|TRBD2
TGTGCCAGCAGCTTAGAGACTAGCGGGAGGGCCTACGAGCAGTACTTC
CASSLETSGRAYEQYF
>TRBV5-1|TRBJ2-1|.
TGCGCCAGCAGCTTGACGGGCACAGGGAGCTCCTACAATGAGCAGTTCTTC
CASSLTGTGSSYNEQFF
>TRBV6-4|TRBJ1-1|.
TGTGCCAGCAGCCCCCGGGCGGGGAACACTGAAGCTTTCTTT
CASSPRAGNTEAFF